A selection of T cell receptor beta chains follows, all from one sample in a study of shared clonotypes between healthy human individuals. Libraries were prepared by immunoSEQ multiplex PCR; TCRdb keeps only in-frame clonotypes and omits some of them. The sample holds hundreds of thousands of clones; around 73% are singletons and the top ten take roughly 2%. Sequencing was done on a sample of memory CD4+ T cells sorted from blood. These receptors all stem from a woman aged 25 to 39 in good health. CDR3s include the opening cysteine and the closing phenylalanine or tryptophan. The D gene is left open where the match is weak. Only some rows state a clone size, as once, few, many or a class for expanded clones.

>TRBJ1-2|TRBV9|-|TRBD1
CASSRGQGSYGYTF
TGTGCCAGCAGCCGGGGACAGGGAAGCTATGGCTACACCTTC
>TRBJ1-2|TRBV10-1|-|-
CASSDGGTEDYGYTF
TGCGCCAGCAGTGATGGGGGTACAGAGGACTATGGCTACACCTTC
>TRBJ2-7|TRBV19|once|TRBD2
CASSIKAGVAYEQYF
TGTGCCAGTAGTATCAAAGCGGGAGTAGCCTACGAGCAGTACTTC
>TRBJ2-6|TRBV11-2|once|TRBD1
CASSLGQTGPFGANVLTF
TGTGCCAGCAGCTTAGGGCAGACAGGGCCATTCGGGGCCAACGTCCTGACTTTC
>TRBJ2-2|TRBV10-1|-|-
CASSSRSLTGELFF
TGCGCCAGCAGTTCCAGATCCTTAACCGGGGAGCTGTTTTTT
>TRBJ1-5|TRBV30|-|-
CAWSPGLIKPQHF
TGTGCCTGGAGTCCAGGGCTCATAAAGCCCCAGCATTTT
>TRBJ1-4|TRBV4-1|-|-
CASSQDQRQMEKLFF
TGCGCCAGCAGCCAAGATCAGCGACAGATGGAAAAACTGTTTTTT
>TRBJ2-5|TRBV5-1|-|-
CASSLTPALGETQYF
TGCGCCAGCAGCTTGACTCCCGCGCTCGGGGAGACCCAGTACTTC
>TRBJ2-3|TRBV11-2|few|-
CASSGVLGGTDTQYF
TGTGCCAGCAGCGGTGTATTGGGGGGCACAGATACGCAGTATTTT
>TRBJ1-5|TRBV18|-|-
CASSRRGLDNQPQHF
TGTGCCAGCTCTCGCAGGGGTTTGGACAATCAGCCCCAGCATTTT
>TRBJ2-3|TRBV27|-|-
CASSFNGWDTQYF
TGTGCCAGCAGTTTTAATGGGTGGGATACGCAGTATTTT
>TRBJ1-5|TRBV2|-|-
CASSEQLGNQPQHF
TGTGCCAGCAGTGAGCAATTGGGCAATCAGCCCCAGCATTTT
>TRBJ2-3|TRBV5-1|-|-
CASSLVGDSTDTQYF
TGCGCCAGCAGCTTGGTAGGGGACTCGACAGATACGCAGTATTTT
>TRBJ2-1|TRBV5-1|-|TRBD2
CASSLSGRTYNEQFF
TGCGCCAGCAGCCTTAGCGGGAGGACCTACAATGAGCAGTTCTTC
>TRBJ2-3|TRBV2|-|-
CASRLFVSTDTQYF
TGTGCCAGCCGGCTTTTTGTTAGCACAGATACGCAGTATTTT
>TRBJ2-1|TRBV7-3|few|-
CASSYGGAGYNEQFF
TGTGCCAGCAGCTATGGGGGAGCCGGATACAATGAGCAGTTCTTC
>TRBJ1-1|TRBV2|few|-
CASRETGSEAFF
TGTGCCAGCAGGGAAACGGGAAGTGAAGCTTTCTTT
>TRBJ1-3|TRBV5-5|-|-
CASSIPSLGLGNTIYF
TGTGCCAGCAGCATCCCAAGTTTAGGCCTAGGAAACACCATATATTTT
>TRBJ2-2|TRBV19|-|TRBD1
CASSIIGQGASTGELFF
TGTGCCAGTAGTATCATTGGACAGGGGGCAAGCACCGGGGAGCTGTTTTTT
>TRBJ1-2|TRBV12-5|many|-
CASGPPIGGHYGYTF
TGTGCTAGTGGTCCCCCCATTGGGGGGCACTATGGCTACACCTTC
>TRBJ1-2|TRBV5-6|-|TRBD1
CASSLVGRGRLGYTF
TGTGCCAGCAGCTTGGTTGGCAGGGGGCGTTTGGGCTACACCTTC
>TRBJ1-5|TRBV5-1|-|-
CASSYDGGNNQPQHF
TGCGCCAGCAGCTATGATGGGGGCAACAATCAGCCCCAGCATTTT
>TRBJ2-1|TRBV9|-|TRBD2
CASSVRSGSSYNEQFF
TGTGCCAGCAGCGTTCGAAGCGGGAGCTCCTACAATGAGCAGTTCTTC
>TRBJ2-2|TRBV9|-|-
CASSVGTQNTGELFF
TGTGCCAGCAGCGTCGGGACTCAGAACACCGGGGAGCTGTTTTTT
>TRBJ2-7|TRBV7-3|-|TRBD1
CASRQGTYEQYF
TGTGCCAGCAGACAGGGGACCTACGAGCAGTACTTC
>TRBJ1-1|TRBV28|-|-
CASSPPINTEAFF
TGTGCCAGCAGTCCCCCGATAAACACTGAAGCTTTCTTT
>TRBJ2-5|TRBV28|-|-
CASSPTRSGTQYF
TGTGCCAGCAGCCCGACTAGATCAGGGACCCAGTACTTC
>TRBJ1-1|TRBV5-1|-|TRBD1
CASTTGTEGTEAFF
TGCGCCAGCACCACCGGGACAGAAGGCACTGAAGCTTTCTTT
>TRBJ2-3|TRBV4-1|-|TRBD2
CASSRTSGTSTDTQYF
TGCGCCAGCAGCCGGACTAGCGGCACTAGTACAGATACGCAGTATTTT
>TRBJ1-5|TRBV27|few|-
CASWGGGGNQPQHF
TGTGCCAGCTGGGGGGGTGGCGGCAATCAGCCCCAGCATTTT
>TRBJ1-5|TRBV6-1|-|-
CASRTRTAINQPQHF
TGTGCCAGCAGAACCAGGACGGCGATCAATCAGCCCCAGCATTTT
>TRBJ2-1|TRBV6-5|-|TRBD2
CASSPTSGTYNEQFF
TGTGCCAGCAGTCCGACTAGCGGAACGTACAATGAGCAGTTCTTC
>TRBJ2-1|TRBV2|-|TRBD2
CASSEVGGRAEQFF
TGTGCCAGCAGTGAAGTGGGGGGGAGGGCTGAGCAGTTCTTC
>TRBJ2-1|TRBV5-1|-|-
CASSSLRDPGQQFF
TGCGCCAGCAGCTCCCTCCGGGACCCAGGGCAGCAGTTCTTC
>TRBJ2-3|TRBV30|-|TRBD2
CAWSVSGGTDTQYF
TGTGCCTGGAGTGTTAGCGGGGGCACAGATACGCAGTATTTT
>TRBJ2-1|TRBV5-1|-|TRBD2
CASSSGGHYNEQFF
TGCGCCAGCAGCTCGGGAGGGCACTACAATGAGCAGTTCTTC
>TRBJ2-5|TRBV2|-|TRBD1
CASTPQGAGETQYF
TGTGCCAGCACCCCGCAGGGGGCCGGGGAGACCCAGTACTTC
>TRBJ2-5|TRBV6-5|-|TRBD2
CASKAGGLVQETQYF
TGTGCCAGCAAAGCGGGAGGTCTCGTCCAAGAGACCCAGTACTTC
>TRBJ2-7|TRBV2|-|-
CASYGRNYEQYF
TGTGCCAGCTACGGACGAAACTACGAGCAGTACTTC
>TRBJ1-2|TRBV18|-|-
CASSPSGTNYGYTF
TGTGCCAGCTCACCTTCAGGGACTAACTATGGCTACACCTTC
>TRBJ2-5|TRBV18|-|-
CASSSGETQYF
TGTGCCAGCTCCTCCGGGGAGACCCAGTACTTC
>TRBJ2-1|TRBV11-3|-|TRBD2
CASSIGGLDSSEQFF
TGTGCCAGCAGTATAGGGGGACTAGATAGTAGTGAGCAGTTCTTC
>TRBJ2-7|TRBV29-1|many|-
CSVEDWSGGREQYF
TGCAGCGTTGAAGATTGGTCCGGGGGACGCGAGCAGTACTTC
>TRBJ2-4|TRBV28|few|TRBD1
CASRDGQGSDIQYF
TGTGCCAGCAGAGACGGACAGGGGAGCGACATTCAGTACTTC
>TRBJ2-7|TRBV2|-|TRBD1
CASTTEQGANYEQYF
TGTGCCAGCACCACCGAACAGGGGGCAAACTACGAGCAGTACTTC
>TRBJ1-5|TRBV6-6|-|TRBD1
CASSFDRGNQPQHF
TGTGCCAGCAGCTTTGACAGGGGCAATCAGCCCCAGCATTTT
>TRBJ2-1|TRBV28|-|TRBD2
CASSLLAAGNEQFF
TGTGCCAGCAGTTTACTAGCGGCGGGCAATGAGCAGTTCTTC
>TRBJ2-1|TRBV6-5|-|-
CASSYSFASSYNEQFF
TGTGCCAGCAGTTACTCGTTCGCTAGCTCCTACAATGAGCAGTTCTTC
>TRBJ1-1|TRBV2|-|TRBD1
CASSEAGGEAFF
TGTGCCAGCAGTGAGGCAGGGGGAGAAGCTTTCTTT
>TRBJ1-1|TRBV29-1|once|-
CSVDNTEAFF
TGCAGCGTTGACAACACTGAAGCTTTCTTT
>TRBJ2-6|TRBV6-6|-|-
CASSWGISGANVLTF
TGTGCCAGCAGTTGGGGGATCTCTGGGGCCAACGTCCTGACTTTC
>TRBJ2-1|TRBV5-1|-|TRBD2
CASSRNPTSGIDNEQFF
TGCGCCAGCAGCCGCAACCCGACTAGCGGAATAGACAATGAGCAGTTCTTC
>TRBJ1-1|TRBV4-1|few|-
CASSQVPGQNTEAFF
TGCGCCAGCAGCCAAGTTCCCGGCCAGAACACTGAAGCTTTCTTT
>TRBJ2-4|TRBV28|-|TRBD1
CASRRDSWDIQYF
TGTGCCAGCAGGAGGGACAGCTGGGACATTCAGTACTTC
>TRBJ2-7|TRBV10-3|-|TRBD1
CAISESGTGYEQYF
TGTGCCATCAGTGAATCCGGGACAGGTTACGAGCAGTACTTC
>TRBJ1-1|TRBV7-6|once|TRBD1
CASSYRQGDTEAFF
TGTGCCAGCAGCTACCGACAGGGGGACACTGAAGCTTTCTTT